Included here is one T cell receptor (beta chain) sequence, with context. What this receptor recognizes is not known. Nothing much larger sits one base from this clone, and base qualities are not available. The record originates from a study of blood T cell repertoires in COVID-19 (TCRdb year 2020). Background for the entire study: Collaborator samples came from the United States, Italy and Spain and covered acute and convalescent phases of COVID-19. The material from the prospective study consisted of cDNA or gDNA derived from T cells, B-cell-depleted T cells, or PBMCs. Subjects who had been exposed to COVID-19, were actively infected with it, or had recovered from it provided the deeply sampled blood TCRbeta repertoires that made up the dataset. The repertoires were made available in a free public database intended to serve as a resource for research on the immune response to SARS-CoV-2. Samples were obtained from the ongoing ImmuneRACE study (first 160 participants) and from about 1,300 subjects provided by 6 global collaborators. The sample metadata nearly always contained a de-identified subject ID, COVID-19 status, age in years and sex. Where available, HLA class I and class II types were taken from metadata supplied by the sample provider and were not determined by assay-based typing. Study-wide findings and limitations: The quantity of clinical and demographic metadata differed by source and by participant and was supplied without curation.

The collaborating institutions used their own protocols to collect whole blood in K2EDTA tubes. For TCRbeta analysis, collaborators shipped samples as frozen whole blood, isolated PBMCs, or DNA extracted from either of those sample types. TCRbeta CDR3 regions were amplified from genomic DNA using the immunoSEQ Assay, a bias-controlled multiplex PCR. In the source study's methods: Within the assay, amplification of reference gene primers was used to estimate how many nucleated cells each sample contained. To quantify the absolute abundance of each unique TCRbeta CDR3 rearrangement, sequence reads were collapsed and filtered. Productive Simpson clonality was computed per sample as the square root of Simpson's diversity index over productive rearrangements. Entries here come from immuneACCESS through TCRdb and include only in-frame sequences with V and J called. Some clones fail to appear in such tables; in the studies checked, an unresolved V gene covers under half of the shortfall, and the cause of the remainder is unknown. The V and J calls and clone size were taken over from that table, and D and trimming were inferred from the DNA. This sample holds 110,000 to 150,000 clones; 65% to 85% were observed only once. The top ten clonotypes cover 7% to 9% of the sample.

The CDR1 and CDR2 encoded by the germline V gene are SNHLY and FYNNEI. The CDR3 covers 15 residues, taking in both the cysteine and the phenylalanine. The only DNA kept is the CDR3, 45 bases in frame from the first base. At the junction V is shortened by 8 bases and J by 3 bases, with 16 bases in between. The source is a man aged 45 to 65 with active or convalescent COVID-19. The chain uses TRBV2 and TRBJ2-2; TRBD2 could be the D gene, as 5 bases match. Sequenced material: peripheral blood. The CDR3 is CASSSERVDTGELFF. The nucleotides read TGTGCCAGCTCCTCCGAGAGGGTAGACACCGGGGAGCTGTTTTTT.